Listed below are T cell receptor beta chains from one sample, sequenced in a study of blood T cell repertoires in COVID-19. Profiling relied on immunoSEQ multiplex PCR, and the TCRdb table lists in-frame clones only, not all of them. The sample records about 70,000 clones, roughly 90% being singletons. The sample consisted of peripheral blood. Every receptor here comes from a man between 50 and 59 years old with acute or convalescent COVID-19. CDR3s include the opening cysteine and the closing phenylalanine or tryptophan. The D gene is left open where the match is weak. Clone size appears in some rows only: once, few, many, or a class for an expanded clone.

TRBJ2-5,TRBD2,TRBV27,.,CASSLVAGTSFETQYF,TGTGCCAGCAGTTTAGTGGCCGGGACTAGTTTTGAGACCCAGTACTTC
TRBJ1-1,.,TRBV9,.,CASSVGLSTEAFF,TGTGCCAGCAGCGTAGGATTGAGCACTGAAGCTTTCTTT
TRBJ1-4,.,TRBV6-5,.,CASSTSGVLNEKLFF,TGTGCCAGCAGTACCTCAGGGGTCCTTAATGAAAAACTGTTTTTT
TRBJ2-4,.,TRBV2,.,CASTGWELAKNIQYF,TGTGCCAGCACCGGGTGGGAGCTAGCCAAAAACATTCAGTACTTC
TRBJ2-3,.,TRBV3-1/TRBV3-2,.,CASSYRVGTDTQYF,TGTGCCAGCAGCTACCGCGTCGGCACAGATACGCAGTATTTT
TRBJ2-5,.,TRBV28,.,CASSLHSRQETQYF,TGTGCCAGCAGTTTACACTCCCGCCAAGAGACCCAGTACTTC
TRBJ1-5,TRBD1,TRBV28,.,CASRNQGTGTNQPQHF,TGTGCCAGCAGGAATCAGGGGACAGGGACGAATCAGCCCCAGCATTTT
TRBJ2-1,TRBD2,TRBV30,.,CAWKAGGNNEQFF,TGTGCCTGGAAAGCGGGGGGGAACAATGAGCAGTTCTTC
TRBJ2-3,.,TRBV5-1,few,CASSPLEGAADTQYF,TGCGCCAGCAGCCCCTTGGAGGGGGCCGCAGATACGCAGTATTTT
TRBJ2-1,.,TRBV5-4,.,CASSSTVSYNEQFF,TGTGCCAGCAGCTCGACAGTCTCCTACAATGAGCAGTTCTTC
TRBJ2-5,TRBD2,TRBV7-2,.,CASSLGATSGQETQYF,TGTGCCAGCAGCTTAGGAGCGACTAGCGGCCAAGAGACCCAGTACTTC
TRBJ2-5,TRBD1,TRBV3-1/TRBV3-2,.,CASSQDLVLRTGDGARETQYF,TGTGCCAGCAGCCAAGATCTTGTTCTTAGGACAGGGGACGGGGCACGAGAGACCCAGTACTTC
TRBJ2-7,TRBD2,TRBV6-6,.,CASRTRGLASYEQYF,TGTGCCAGCAGAACGAGGGGACTAGCATCCTACGAGCAGTACTTC
TRBJ2-3,.,TRBV7-9,.,CASSSREDYTDTQYF,TGTGCCAGCAGCTCTCGCGAGGACTACACAGATACGCAGTATTTT
TRBJ2-7,TRBD1,TRBV7-2,.,CASSFDRGLYEQYF,TGTGCCAGCAGCTTTGACAGGGGACTCTACGAGCAGTACTTC
TRBJ2-2,.,TRBV5-1,few,CASSLPDGQNTGELFF,TGCGCCAGCAGCTTACCGGACGGACAGAACACCGGGGAGCTGTTTTTT
TRBJ2-5,.,TRBV7-9,.,CASSLIQGSETQYF,TGTGCCAGCAGCTTAATACAGGGTTCCGAGACCCAGTACTTC
TRBJ2-1,TRBD2,TRBV4-1,.,CASSQDKVGGVRSEQFF,TGCGCCAGCAGCCAAGATAAAGTTGGGGGGGTACGGAGTGAGCAGTTCTTC
TRBJ1-2,.,TRBV7-2,few,CASSWDKDYGYTF,TGTGCCAGCAGCTGGGACAAAGACTATGGCTACACCTTC
TRBJ2-4,TRBD1,TRBV2,.,CATRGLNIQYF,TGTGCCACCAGGGGGCTCAACATTCAGTACTTC
TRBJ1-5,.,TRBV27,.,CASSSLQFNQPQHF,TGTGCCAGCAGTTCCTTACAGTTCAATCAGCCCCAGCATTTT
TRBJ1-1,.,TRBV9,.,CASSVAGGGTEAFF,TGTGCCAGCAGCGTAGCGGGGGGGGGCACTGAAGCTTTCTTT
TRBJ1-5,TRBD1,TRBV4-3,once,CASSQDHRGNFNQPQHF,TGCGCCAGCAGCCAAGATCACAGGGGCAACTTCAATCAGCCCCAGCATTTT
TRBJ2-1,TRBD2,TRBV7-8,.,CASSSAGLAGENNEQFF,TGTGCCAGCAGCTCCGCGGGACTAGCGGGGGAAAACAATGAGCAGTTCTTC
TRBJ2-5,.,TRBV5-5,.,CASRPLLQGREETQYF,TGTGCCAGCAGACCCTTACTGCAGGGAAGGGAAGAGACCCAGTACTTC
TRBJ2-7,TRBD2,TRBV6-5,.,CASSYSGRAGYEQYF,TGTGCCAGCAGTTATAGCGGGAGGGCCGGGTACGAGCAGTACTTC
TRBJ2-1,.,TRBV15,.,CATSRSAASLDEQFF,TGTGCCACCAGCAGATCAGCGGCCTCCCTTGATGAGCAGTTCTTC
TRBJ1-1,TRBD1,TRBV10-3,.,CATGQGNTEAFF,TGTGCCACCGGACAGGGGAACACTGAAGCTTTCTTT
TRBJ1-4,.,TRBV21-1,.,CASIVTGTNEKLFF,TGTGCCAGCATAGTGACAGGGACTAATGAAAAACTGTTTTTT
TRBJ1-3,TRBD1,TRBV10-3,few,CAIREQGEGADTIYF,TGTGCCATCAGAGAACAGGGGGAAGGGGCGGACACCATATATTTT
TRBJ1-1,TRBD1,TRBV5-1,.,CASSLIGTAVSLNTEAFF,TGCGCCAGCAGCTTGATTGGGACAGCCGTCTCTTTGAACACTGAAGCTTTCTTT
TRBJ2-2,TRBD2,TRBV12-5,.,CASGLAGMNTGELFF,TGTGCTAGTGGTTTAGCGGGGATGAACACCGGGGAGCTGTTTTTT
TRBJ2-3,TRBD2,TRBV7-8,.,CASSLTLAGVSDTQYF,TGTGCCAGCAGCTTAACCCTAGCGGGAGTGTCAGATACGCAGTATTTT
TRBJ2-5,TRBD2,TRBV9,.,CASSVASSGGMGPRETQYF,TGTGCCAGCAGCGTAGCATCTAGCGGGGGGATGGGCCCAAGGGAGACCCAGTACTTC
TRBJ1-2,TRBD1,TRBV27,once,CASRSIQGDKGYTF,TGTGCCAGCAGATCCATACAGGGGGATAAGGGCTACACCTTC
TRBJ2-6,TRBD1,TRBV27,once,CASIPRDRGISGANVLTF,TGTGCCAGCATCCCCCGGGACAGGGGGATTTCTGGGGCCAACGTCCTGACTTTC
TRBJ2-7,.,TRBV4-1,.,CASSQEGRYSSYEQYF,TGCGCCAGCAGCCAAGAGGGCAGGTACAGCTCCTACGAGCAGTACTTC
TRBJ2-5,.,TRBV18,.,CASSPIGSGETQYF,TGTGCCAGCTCACCAATTGGGAGCGGGGAGACCCAGTACTTC
TRBJ2-1,TRBD2,TRBV11-2,.,CASSPSGGVLDEQFF,TGTGCCAGCAGCCCTAGCGGGGGGGTTCTCGATGAGCAGTTCTTC
TRBJ1-6,TRBD1,TRBV5-1,.,CASRPKLGTVNSPLHF,TGCGCCAGCAGGCCGAAGTTAGGGACAGTAAACTCACCCCTCCACTTT
TRBJ1-1,.,TRBV18,.,CASSPPSITVNTEAFF,TGTGCCAGCTCACCGCCCTCCATTACAGTGAACACTGAAGCTTTCTTT
TRBJ1-6,.,TRBV28,once,CASGPLLIDSPLHF,TGTGCCAGCGGGCCGTTGCTAATCGATTCACCCCTCCACTTT
TRBJ2-3,.,TRBV3-1/TRBV3-2,.,CASSQEGGDTQYF,TGTGCCAGCAGCCAAGAGGGGGGAGATACGCAGTATTTT
TRBJ2-3,.,TRBV27,.,CASSLQASTDTQYF,TGTGCCAGCAGTTTACAGGCAAGCACAGATACGCAGTATTTT
TRBJ1-1,.,TRBV18,once,CASSTEADRTEAFF,TGTGCCAGCTCAACCGAAGCGGATAGGACTGAAGCTTTCTTT
TRBJ1-2,.,TRBV19,once,CASSTRIAGKSGYTF,TGTGCCAGTAGTACTCGCATCGCAGGGAAGTCTGGCTACACCTTC
TRBJ2-1,.,TRBV5-1,.,CASSLSDNEQFF,TGCGCCAGCAGCTTGTCTGACAATGAGCAGTTCTTC
TRBJ2-7,TRBD1,TRBV18,.,CASSTDRGLSYEQYF,TGTGCCAGCTCGACTGACAGGGGTTTGTCCTACGAGCAGTACTTC
TRBJ2-1,TRBD1,TRBV9,.,CASSPGTDNEQFF,TGTGCCAGCAGCCCCGGGACAGACAATGAGCAGTTCTTC
TRBJ1-5,.,TRBV6-6,.,CASSPFGTDNQPQHF,TGTGCCAGCAGTCCATTTGGGACTGATAATCAGCCCCAGCATTTT
TRBJ2-1,.,TRBV3-1/TRBV3-2,.,CASSQVLASYNEQFF,TGTGCCAGCAGCCAAGTTCTAGCTTCCTACAATGAGCAGTTCTTC
TRBJ2-3,TRBD1,TRBV11-2,.,CASSRTGPDTQYF,TGTGCCAGCAGCCGGACAGGGCCAGATACGCAGTATTTT
TRBJ1-2,TRBD1,TRBV6-5,.,CASTGGGYGYTF,TGTGCCAGCACAGGGGGCGGCTATGGCTACACCTTC
TRBJ2-4,.,TRBV19,once,CASSSRGAKNIQYF,TGTGCCAGTAGTTCGAGGGGGGCCAAAAACATTCAGTACTTC
TRBJ1-1,.,TRBV2,.,CASRRDKNTEAFF,TGTGCCAGCAGACGGGACAAGAACACTGAAGCTTTCTTT